This is a list of T cell receptor beta chains from one sample in a study of cytomegalovirus exposure and HLA in healthy donors. Sequencing used immunoSEQ multiplex PCR; TCRdb keeps in-frame clones, though not all of them. The data hold 90,000 to 120,000 clones, with over 75% observed a single time. The source material was PBMCs. The receptors stem from a male donor in good health and CMV-seronegative. CDR3s include the opening cysteine and the closing phenylalanine or tryptophan. D genes are given only for firm matches. Some rows have no size entry. The others give once, few or many, or a class for an expanded clone.

j_call	v_call	clone_size	d_call	cdr3_nt	cdr3_aa
TRBJ2-4	TRBV5-4	-	-	TGTGCCAGCAGCTTGGCCGCAGGTTCTACCCAGTACTTC	CASSLAAGSTQYF
TRBJ2-7	TRBV7-2	-	TRBD2	TGTGCCAGCAGCTTGACTAGCGGGAGACAGCAGTACTTC	CASSLTSGRQQYF
TRBJ1-5	TRBV6-6	many	-	TGTGCCAGCAGTTACTCGGGGGCATATAGCAATCAGCCCCAGCATTTT	CASSYSGAYSNQPQHF
TRBJ1-4	TRBV7-9	-	-	TGTGCCAGCAGCCGTACCCCGACGGGAGAAAAACTGTTTTTT	CASSRTPTGEKLFF
TRBJ1-3	TRBV6-6	few	-	TGTGCCAGCAGTTTTGGGGGGAGCTCTGGAAACACCATATATTTT	CASSFGGSSGNTIYF
TRBJ2-7	TRBV28	-	TRBD2	TGTGCCAGCAGTTTCGGGCTAAACGGCGGGGGTTCCTACGAGCAGTACTTC	CASSFGLNGGGSYEQYF
TRBJ2-7	TRBV7-9	-	-	TGTGCCAGCAGCTTAGATTGGACCGGGGGTTTGGGTGAGCAGTACTTC	CASSLDWTGGLGEQYF
TRBJ1-1	TRBV27	-	TRBD1	TGTGCCAGCTGGAGAGACAGGGCTAGTGAAGCTTTCTTT	CASWRDRASEAFF
TRBJ2-1	TRBV6-5	-	TRBD2	TGTGCCAGCAAGGGGACTAGCGGGAGTGGGGAGCAGTTCTTC	CASKGTSGSGEQFF
TRBJ1-2	TRBV20-1	-	-	TGCAGTGCTAGCCTCTCTTTGGGCTACACCTTC	CSASLSLGYTF
TRBJ2-7	TRBV7-6	-	TRBD1	TGTGCCAGCAGCTCTCTGGACAGGGCCTACGAGCAGTACTTC	CASSSLDRAYEQYF
TRBJ2-1	TRBV4-1	few	TRBD2	TGCGCCAGCAGCCAAGTATCCCTAGCGGGTAGTAATGAGCAGTTCTTC	CASSQVSLAGSNEQFF
TRBJ2-7	TRBV7-7	-	-	TGTGCCAGCAGCTTAGCCGCTAGCACCGAGCAGTACTTC	CASSLAASTEQYF
TRBJ2-3	TRBV18	-	TRBD1	TGTGCCAGCTCACCAACGCCCGGGACAGGGACGCAGTATTTT	CASSPTPGTGTQYF
TRBJ1-3	TRBV30	-	TRBD1	TGTGCCTGGAGTGTAGGACAGGACAGAAACACCATATATTTT	CAWSVGQDRNTIYF
TRBJ2-1	TRBV19	-	-	TGTGCCAGTAGTTCCGTGGGCGTTGAGCAGTTCTTC	CASSSVGVEQFF
TRBJ2-1	TRBV4-1	-	TRBD2	TGCGCCAGCAGCCAAGCCGGGACTAGCTTTTATGAGCAGTTCTTC	CASSQAGTSFYEQFF
TRBJ1-5	TRBV28	-	TRBD1	TGTGCCAGCAGTCCGACAGGGATTATAGGTCAGCCCCAGCATTTT	CASSPTGIIGQPQHF
TRBJ2-5	TRBV28	-	-	TGTGCCAGCAGTTTTCTCCGATCAGAGGAGTACCAAGAGACCCAGTACTTC	CASSFLRSEEYQETQYF
TRBJ2-5	TRBV9	-	TRBD1	TGTGCCAGCAGCGCCCGGGACAGAAACCAAGAGACCCAGTACTTC	CASSARDRNQETQYF
TRBJ2-7	TRBV11-2	-	-	TGTGCCAGCAGCATCAGCTACGAGCAGTACTTC	CASSISYEQYF
TRBJ2-7	TRBV14	-	-	TGTGCCAGCAGCCAAATGATGGGCAGCTCCTACGAGCAGTACTTC	CASSQMMGSSYEQYF
TRBJ1-1	TRBV12-5	-	-	TGTGCTAGTGGTTTGGGGGCCCGACCTGAAGCTTTCTTT	CASGLGARPEAFF
TRBJ2-1	TRBV18	-	-	TGTGCCAGCTCACCACCGGGACAAAAGGGTGAGCAGTTCTTC	CASSPPGQKGEQFF
TRBJ2-3	TRBV11-3	once	TRBD2	TGTGCCAGCAGCTTAGATCATTGGCGGGAGGGCCCAGGTGATACGCAGTATTTT	CASSLDHWREGPGDTQYF
TRBJ1-5	TRBV30	few	-	TGTGCCTGGAGTGACGGGTCCTTAGCCAATCAGCCCCAGCATTTT	CAWSDGSLANQPQHF
TRBJ2-1	TRBV7-9	-	TRBD2	TGTGCCAGCAGTTTGGGACTAGCCTCCCCGTTCTTC	CASSLGLASPFF
TRBJ2-1	TRBV28	-	TRBD2	TGTGCCAGCACCTCTAGCGGGGGGAGCTCCTACAATGAGCAGTTCTTC	CASTSSGGSSYNEQFF
TRBJ1-5	TRBV19	few	TRBD1	TGTGCCAGTAGTATAGATCAAGGGACAGACAACCATTTT	CASSIDQGTDNHF
TRBJ2-7	TRBV5-1	-	TRBD1	TGCGCCAGCGAGAGGGACAGGGGGCACGAGCAGTACTTC	CASERDRGHEQYF
TRBJ1-2	TRBV5-6	-	-	TGTGCCAGCAGCTTGGGGACAAAGTATGGCTACACCTTC	CASSLGTKYGYTF
TRBJ2-5	TRBV28	-	TRBD2	TGTGCCAACCAGCGGGCGGGAGGGTTCGGAGAGACCCAGTACTTC	CANQRAGGFGETQYF
TRBJ2-1	TRBV9	-	TRBD2	TGTGCCAGCAGCCCCAGCGGGAGGGCCCGTAATGAGCAGTTCTTC	CASSPSGRARNEQFF
TRBJ1-5	TRBV10-2	-	TRBD1	TGCGCCAGCAGTCTCACAGGGGGCAATCAGCCCCAGCATTTT	CASSLTGGNQPQHF
TRBJ1-3	TRBV13	-	-	TGTGCCAGCAGCCGGACAAACTCTGGAAACACCATATATTTT	CASSRTNSGNTIYF
TRBJ1-2	TRBV11-2	-	TRBD1	TGTGCCAGCAGCTTACCCCGGGACAGTAGTGGCTACACCTTC	CASSLPRDSSGYTF
TRBJ1-1	TRBV7-9	-	TRBD1	TGTGCCAGCAGCCAGACAGGGGGAGTGAACACTGAAGCTTTCTTT	CASSQTGGVNTEAFF
TRBJ1-5	TRBV23-1	-	-	TGCGCCAGCCACGAGACTGCCAGCAATCAGCCCCAGCATTTT	CASHETASNQPQHF
TRBJ2-7	TRBV7-2	-	-	TGTGCCAGCAGCCCCCGAACACAGATGAGCTCCTACGAGCAGTACTTC	CASSPRTQMSSYEQYF
TRBJ2-1	TRBV7-9	-	TRBD2	TGTGCCAGCAGCTCCTCCGGGACTAGCTACTATGAGCAGTTCTTC	CASSSSGTSYYEQFF